The 7 T cell receptor beta chains given below trace back to one sample, sequenced in a study of T cell responses to AZD1222 COVID-19 vaccine. Libraries were prepared by immunoSEQ multiplex PCR; TCRdb keeps only in-frame clonotypes and omits some of them. The sample holds about 150,000 clones, 87% seen once. The specimen was peripheral blood, collected 28 days after the second AZD1222 dose. The receptors originated from an adult who received the AZD1222 COVID-19 vaccine.

This clone was observed a few times. The chain couples TRBV29-1 to TRBJ1-3, with D possibly being TRBD1 (5 bases). Trimming removed 1 base at V and 2 bases at J, with 12 bases between. CDR3 length: 15 residues. In germline, CDR1 is SQVTM, CDR2 ANQGSEA. The CDR3: CSVEVVQGTGNTIYF. The CDR3 DNA reads TGCAGCGTTGAAGTAGTCCAGGGAACTGGAAACACCATATATTTT.

The V and J genes are TRBV7-9 and TRBJ2-7; the D gene could be TRBD1 or TRBD2 (6 bases each). CDR1 SEHNR and CDR2 FQNEAQ come from the germline V gene (reference sequence). Trimming removed 1 base from V and 1 base from J, with 11 bases in between. This CDR3 region has 15 residues. For the CDR3, the DNA is TGTGCCAGCAGCTTAGGGGGGGCCCGTTCCTACGAGCAGTACTTC. Translating it yields CASSLGGARSYEQYF.

CDR3 DNA sequence: TGCGCCAGCCTCGACTTAGCGGTGCCGGATACGCAGTATTTT. This encodes CASLDLAVPDTQYF. J is TRBJ2-3 and V is TRBV5-1; a weak D match, TRBD2 (6 bases). The germline CDR1 and CDR2 sequences are SGHRS and YFSETQ. The CDR3 sequence is 14 residues long. V lost 7 bases, J lost 6 bases, and 18 bases lay in between.

This chain connects TRBV11-2 to TRBJ2-1, with 8 bases that match TRBD2. Trimming cost V 3 bases and J 3 bases; bases outside gene matches: 1. Germline V CDR1 and CDR2: SGHAT, FQNNGV. The CDR3 totals 14 residues. CDR3 loop: CASSFSGDYNEQFF. The CDR3 coding sequence is TGTGCCAGCAGCTTTAGCGGGGACTACAATGAGCAGTTCTTC.

This clone was recorded many times. CDR3 DNA sequence: TGTGCCAGCAGTGAACGCAGGGTTTCGGAGAACACTGAAGCTTTCTTT. Translation gives CASSERRVSENTEAFF. The J gene is TRBJ1-1, the V gene TRBV6-1, with a weak D call TRBD1 (5 bases). The CDR3 loop spans 16 amino acids. V lost 2 bases, J lost 1 base, and 14 bases lay in between. Germline values: CDR1 MNHNS, CDR2 SASEGT.

CDR3 amino acids: CASSLAYSGNTIYF. The CDR3 DNA is TGTGCCAGCAGCCTCGCGTACTCTGGAAACACCATATATTTT. The chain combines TRBV14 with TRBJ1-3; no clear D. This CDR3 comprises 14 residues. Trimming removed 4 bases at V and 0 bases at J, with 7 bases between. Looked up from germline, CDR1 is SGHDN and CDR2 is FVKESK.

This rearrangement joins TRBV6-5 to TRBJ1-6; tentative D call: TRBD1 (5 bases). Germline CDR1 and CDR2: MNHEY and SVGAGI. With 0 bases removed from V and 6 bases from J, the gap between germline ends came to 9 bases. The CDR3 spans 15 residues. The CDR3 bases are TGTGCCAGCAGTTACTCGGGAGGGACTAATTCACCCCTCCACTTT. Translated, it gives CASSYSGGTNSPLHF.